The 30 T cell receptor beta chains below were found in one sample sequenced in a study of blood T cell repertoires in COVID-19. Sequenced by immunoSEQ multiplex PCR; TCRdb stores in-frame clones only, minus some. Of around 220,000 clones listed, more than 75% were seen once; the top ten hold approximately 7.6%. The sample comprised peripheral blood. Receptor source: a woman older than 75 with COVID-19, enrolled during active disease.

This chain links TRBV2 with TRBJ2-7, with D unresolved. CDR3 length equals 12 residues. Looked up from germline, CDR1 is SNHLY and CDR2 is FYNNEI. Between the trimmed V and J ends, which lost 7 bases and 2 bases, there was a span of 9 bases. In nucleotides, the CDR3 is TGTGCCAGCATTGGGCTGCCCTACGAGCAGTACTTC. Residues: CASIGLPYEQYF.

The chain employs TRBV7-3 and TRBJ2-2; D call uncertain. CDR3 length: 13 residues. Trimming left V 6 bases short and J 0 bases short, with 5 bases between. CDR1 and CDR2 from the germline V gene are SGHTA and FQGTGA. The CDR3 sequence is CASRTTNTGELFF. The DNA for the CDR3 is TGTGCCAGCAGGACAACGAACACCGGGGAGCTGTTTTTT.

The chain joins TRBV5-1 to TRBJ2-7; 7 nucleotides line up with TRBD1. The CDR3 runs 15 residues. Trimming removed 0 bases from V and 6 bases from J; junction bases left unmatched: 9. CDR1 is SGHRS and CDR2 is YFSETQ in the germline V gene. This CDR3 reads CASSLADREGSEQYF. The CDR3, as DNA: TGCGCCAGCAGCTTGGCCGACAGGGAAGGTTCCGAGCAGTACTTC.

The J gene is TRBJ1-1, the V gene TRBV5-1, with 10 nucleotides matching TRBD1. Germline V gene data show CDR1 as SGHRS and CDR2 as YFSETQ. The CDR3 length is 15 residues. The ends lost 2 bases at V and 5 bases at J; junction bases unmatched: 6. The CDR3 coding sequence is TGCGCCAGCAGCTTTCGCCCGGGACAGGGGACTGAAGCTTTCTTT. Translation gives CASSFRPGQGTEAFF.

The chain combines TRBV3-1 (or the pseudogene TRBV3-2) with TRBJ2-3; 12 bases are a match to TRBD2. Per germline, CDR1 LGHDT and CDR2 YNNKEL (reference sequence). The CDR3 sequence is 17 residues long. J gave up 4 bases and V 3 bases, and 8 bases lay outside the gene matches. CDR3: CASSHPGLAGLADTQYF. CDR3 nucleotides: TGTGCCAGCAGCCACCCCGGACTAGCGGGACTCGCAGATACGCAGTATTTT.

The V and J genes are TRBV28 and TRBJ2-1, with 8 bases lining up with TRBD2. This CDR3 spans 11 amino acids. The germline V gene has CDR1 MDHEN and CDR2 SYDVKM. Trimming cost V 8 bases and J 16 bases; bases outside gene matches: 10. In nucleotides, the CDR3 is TGTGCCAGCTCCTCCAGCGGGAGTGATTTCTTC. Translating gives CASSSSGSDFF.

The chain carries TRBV15 and TRBJ1-2; TRBD1 aligns across 7 bases. The length of the CDR3 is 14 residues. CDR1 and CDR2 from the germline V gene are LNHNV and YYDKDF (reference sequence). The trim removed 0 bases at V and 7 bases at J, leaving 5 bases unmatched. The CDR3 region has the DNA TGTGCCACCAGCAGAGACAGGGGGGTTAGTGGCTACACCTTC. It specifies CATSRDRGVSGYTF.

The V call is TRBV28, the J call TRBJ1-4, with 9 bases fitting TRBD1. Losses at the gene ends were 4 bases for V and 6 bases for J; bases not matched to a gene: 12. Germline loops: CDR1 MDHEN, CDR2 SYDVKM. The CDR3 is 17 amino acids. CDR3 sequence (DNA): TGTGCCAGCAGTTCCCTCCGGGACAGGGCTAAAGATGAAAAACTGTTTTTT. It yields the protein CASSSLRDRAKDEKLFF.

The chain uses TRBV10-3 and TRBJ2-1, with 8 bases aligning to TRBD1. The CDR3 is 16 amino acids. After removal of 2 bases from V and 8 bases from J, the junction contained 11 bases not matched to a gene. CDR1 is ENHRY and CDR2 is SYGVKD in the germline V gene. The CDR3 region is CAISEPGQGSSHEQFF. In DNA form, the CDR3 reads TGTGCCATCAGTGAGCCTGGACAGGGCTCAAGCCATGAGCAGTTCTTC.

The chain uses TRBV6-5 and TRBJ1-1; 9 nucleotides align to TRBD1. This CDR3 contains 15 residues. Germline CDR1 reads MNHEY; CDR2 reads SVGAGI. V was pared by 4 bases and J by 5 bases, with 8 bases of the junction left unmatched. The CDR3 DNA is TGTGCCAGCAGTTCATCGGACAGGGGTGGAACTGAAGCTTTCTTT. It yields the protein CASSSSDRGGTEAFF.

The chain uses TRBV10-1 and TRBJ2-3, with D possibly being TRBD2 (6 bases). The germline CDR1 and CDR2 sequences are WNHNN and SYGVQD (reference sequence). V was pared by 4 bases and J by 0 bases, with 29 bases between. This CDR3 contains 21 residues. CDR3 in DNA: TGCGCCAGCAGTGTGAGGGCGCGGGACGAGCAATCAGCCGCTAGCACAGATACGCAGTATTTT. Translating it yields CASSVRARDEQSAASTDTQYF.

The chain is built from TRBV9 and TRBJ1-1; tentatively, D is TRBD1 (6 bases). With 3 bases removed from V and 7 bases from J, the gap between germline ends came to 16 bases. The CDR3 runs to 14 residues. Germline V gene sequence: CDR1 SGDLS, CDR2 YYNGEE. This chain's CDR3 is CASSAGWAGDEAFF. CDR3 sequence (DNA): TGTGCCAGCAGCGCCGGTTGGGCAGGGGATGAAGCTTTCTTT.

This chain uses TRBV5-5 with TRBJ1-5; D is unresolved. Trimming cost V 0 bases and J 5 bases, with 12 bases left between them. Per the germline V gene, CDR1 is SGHKS and CDR2 is YYEKEE (reference sequence). The CDR3 loop spans 15 amino acids. CDR3 sequence: CASSLAGSGDQPQHF. In DNA, the CDR3 is TGTGCCAGCAGCTTGGCCGGGTCGGGAGATCAGCCCCAGCATTTT.

This clone occurred a few times. This chain uses TRBV6-5 with TRBJ2-7; 7 bases agree with TRBD2. The CDR3 runs to 14 residues. The trim removed 4 bases at V and 6 bases at J, leaving 9 bases unmatched. In germline, CDR1 is MNHEY, CDR2 SVGAGI. The CDR3 nucleotides are TGTGCCAGCAGTTCTGGGGGAGGGCCGGTCGAGCAGTACTTC. Translated: CASSSGGGPVEQYF.

This clone was seen a few times. The DNA for the CDR3 is TGTGCCAGTAGTGCCTCAAACCGGGAGTTCTTT. Translating gives CASSASNREFF. The J gene is TRBJ1-1, the V gene TRBV19; no reliable D call. This CDR3 has 11 residues. Germline CDR1 LNHDA, CDR2 SQIVND (reference sequence). Trimming took off 5 bases at V and 14 bases at J, with 15 bases between the two ends.

The chain joins TRBV5-4 to TRBJ2-7; perhaps TRBD2 as D (6 bases). Germline lookup yields CDR1 SGHNT and CDR2 YYREEE (reference sequence). V lost 4 bases, J lost 0 bases, and 17 bases lay in between. The CDR3 consists of 16 residues. CDR3 loop: CASSGGTGGSSYEQYF. The CDR3 bases are TGTGCCAGCAGCGGAGGGACTGGGGGGAGCTCCTACGAGCAGTACTTC.

The chain employs TRBV10-3 and TRBJ2-3, with 7 positions matching TRBD2. The V gene's germline CDR1 is ENHRY and CDR2 SYGVKD. The junction had 8 bases not matched to a gene; V was cut back by 4 bases and J by 1 base. The CDR3 has 16 residues. The CDR3 reads CAISAPSGTRTDTQYF. CDR3 bases: TGTGCCATCAGTGCCCCTAGCGGTACCCGCACAGATACGCAGTATTTT.

This clone was detected a few times. The rearrangement links TRBV2 to TRBJ1-3; 8 positions match TRBD1. The length of the CDR3 is 12 residues. The germline CDR1 and CDR2 sequences are SNHLY and FYNNEI. J lost 16 bases, V lost 4 bases, and 9 bases had no gene match. CDR3 coding DNA: TGTGCCAGCAGTGGTAGACGGACAGGGCTCTATTTT. Protein product: CASSGRRTGLYF.

This rearrangement joins TRBV3-1 (or the pseudogene TRBV3-2) to TRBJ2-3; 7 bases are shared with TRBD2. The CDR3 totals 17 residues. Germline V gene sequence: CDR1 LGHDT, CDR2 YNNKEL (reference sequence). Germline trimming cut 6 bases from V and 0 bases from J; bases unmatched to any gene: 12. The CDR3 DNA is TGTGCCAGCAGTGTCCTACCGGGACTAACTAGCACAGATACGCAGTATTTT. Its translation is CASSVLPGLTSTDTQYF.

V gene TRBV4-3 combines with J gene TRBJ2-3; tentative D call: TRBD2 (5 bases). Trimming pared 1 base from V and 6 bases from J, leaving 11 bases between. This CDR3 spans 14 amino acids. Germline V CDR1 and CDR2: LGHNA, YSLEER. The CDR3 DNA is TGCGCCAGCAGCCAAGGGGGTTTAGCGGATACGCAGTATTTT. Its translation is CASSQGGLADTQYF.

This sequence joins TRBV28 and TRBJ2-5, with D perhaps TRBD1 (6 bases). Germline V CDR1 and CDR2: MDHEN, SYDVKM. This CDR3 contains 15 residues. The germline V and J ends were trimmed by 4 bases and 2 bases, with 14 bases remaining between them. In DNA, the CDR3 is TGTGCCAGCAGTTCTGAGACCGGGACACAAGAGACCCAGTACTTC. Translated, it gives CASSSETGTQETQYF. Full variable domain (remainder filled in from reference TRBV28 and TRBJ2-5): DVKVTQSSRYLVKRTGEKVFLECVQDMDHENMFWYRQDPGLGLRLIYFSYDVKMKEKGDIPEGYSVSREKKERFSLILESASTNQTSMYLCASSSETGTQETQYFGPGTRLLVL.

V and J are TRBV6-6 and TRBJ1-2; TRBD1 matches at 7 bases. This CDR3 has 15 residues. Germline V gene lookup returns CDR1 MNHNY and CDR2 SVGAGI (reference sequence). V gave up 5 bases and J gave up 5 bases; unmatched junction bases: 11. The CDR3 region has the DNA TGTGCCAGCAGTCGCTCGGAGGGGACAGTGTATGGCTACACCTTC. The encoded protein is CASSRSEGTVYGYTF.

The rearrangement links TRBV6-5 to TRBJ2-3; D may be TRBD1 (5 bases). The V gene's germline CDR1 is MNHEY and CDR2 SVGAGI. CDR3 length: 14 amino acids. V lost 7 bases and J lost 0, with 11 bases in between. CDR3 bases: TGTGCCAGCATTTATCAGGGCAGCACAGATACGCAGTATTTT. As protein: CASIYQGSTDTQYF.

V usage is TRBV10-3 and J usage is TRBJ2-3; a weak D match, TRBD2 (6 bases). Germline CDR1 ENHRY, CDR2 SYGVKD. The CDR3 extends over 13 amino acids. Trimming stripped 8 bases from V and 5 bases from J, with 14 bases between. The CDR3 is CAIRERTKDTQYF. Here the CDR3 DNA reads TGTGCCATCCGGGAGAGAACTAAAGATACGCAGTATTTT.

V is TRBV5-6 and J is TRBJ2-5; possibly TRBD1 for D (5 bases). The CDR3 contains 14 residues. CDR1 is SGHDT, CDR2 YYEEEE, per germline. Trimming cost V 3 bases and J 4 bases, with 13 bases left between them. DNA for the CDR3: TGTGCCAGCAGCTCGACAGAATGGCGAGAGACCCAGTACTTC. Amino acid sequence: CASSSTEWRETQYF.

J is TRBJ2-4 and V is TRBV7-2; TRBD2 matches 9 bases. CDR1 is SGHTA and CDR2 is FQGNSA in the germline V gene. The CDR3 covers 13 residues. J lost 6 bases, V lost 6 bases, and 3 bases had no gene match. The CDR3 nucleotides are TGTGCCAGCAGTCGAGCGGGGGGAAACATTCAGTACTTC. It translates to CASSRAGGNIQYF.

This clone has just a few counts. V and J are TRBV2 and TRBJ1-3; D gene ambiguous. CDR3 length: 15 residues. The V end lost 4 bases, the J end lost 0 bases, and 10 bases lay between the germline ends. Germline V CDR1 and CDR2: SNHLY, FYNNEI. The CDR3 DNA follows: TGTGCCAGCAGTGCTTGGGCGGGCTCTGGAAACACCATATATTTT. It codes for CASSAWAGSGNTIYF.

The rearrangement uses TRBV2 and TRBJ1-5, with 9 positions matching TRBD1. J was trimmed by 0 bases and V by 11 bases; bases with no gene match: 8. Germline CDR1 and CDR2: SNHLY and FYNNEI. The CDR3 runs to 15 residues. CDR3 sequence reads: CAARDRAVSNQPQHF. CDR3 sequence (DNA): TGTGCCGCGAGGGACAGGGCGGTTAGCAATCAGCCCCAGCATTTT.

The V call is TRBV6-4, the J call TRBJ2-1, with TRBD2 matching 12 bases. The CDR3 sequence is 15 residues long. Germline V gene lookup returns CDR1 MRHNA and CDR2 SNTAGT. V was pared by 0 bases and J by 8 bases, with 2 bases of the junction left unmatched. The chain's CDR3 is CASSDSASGGDEQFF. The CDR3 DNA reads TGTGCCAGCAGTGACTCGGCTAGCGGGGGGGATGAGCAGTTCTTC.

The genes are TRBV21-1 and TRBJ1-5. TRBV21-1 is assigned pseudogene status. The length of the CDR3 is 18 residues. CDR3 DNA sequence: TGTGCCAGCAGCAAAGTCGGGGGTGAGGTAAGGGCAGATCAGCCCCAGCATTTT. Translated: CASSKVGGEVRADQPQHF.